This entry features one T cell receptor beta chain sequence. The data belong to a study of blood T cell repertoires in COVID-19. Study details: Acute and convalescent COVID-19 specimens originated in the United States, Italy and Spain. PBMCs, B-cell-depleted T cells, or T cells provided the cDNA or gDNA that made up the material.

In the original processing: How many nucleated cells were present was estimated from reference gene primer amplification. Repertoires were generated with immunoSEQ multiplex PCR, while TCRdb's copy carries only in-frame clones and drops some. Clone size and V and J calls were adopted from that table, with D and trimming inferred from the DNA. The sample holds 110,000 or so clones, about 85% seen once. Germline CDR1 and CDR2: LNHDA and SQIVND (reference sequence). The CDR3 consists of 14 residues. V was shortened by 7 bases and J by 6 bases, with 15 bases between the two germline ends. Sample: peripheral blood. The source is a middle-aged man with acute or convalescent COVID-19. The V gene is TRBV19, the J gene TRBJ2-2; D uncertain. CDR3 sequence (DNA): TGTGCCAGTACCCCGAGCCCCATGTCCGGGGAGCTGTTTTTT. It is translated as CASTPSPMSGELFF. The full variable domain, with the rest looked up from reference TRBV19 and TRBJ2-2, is DGGITQSPKYLFRKEGQNVTLSCEQNLNHDAMYWYRQDPGQGLRLIYYSQIVNDFQKGDIAEGYSVSREKKESFPLTVTSAQKNPTAFYLCASTPSPMSGELFFGEGSRLTVL.